This TCR beta chain was retrieved from a study of blood T cell repertoires in COVID-19. About the study: Samples taken during acute and convalescent COVID-19 were collected in the United States, Italy and Spain. PBMCs, B-cell-depleted T cells, or T cells were the source of the cDNA or gDNA that made up the material.

This CDR3 is 15 amino acids long. Germline V gene lookup returns CDR1 MNHEY and CDR2 SMNVEV (reference sequence). V lost 3 bases to trimming and J lost 2 bases; unmatched junction nucleotides: 5. In the original processing: Amplified reference gene primers provided the basis for estimating nucleated cell counts. TCRdb's copy holds only in-frame clones and misses some; the assay was immunoSEQ multiplex PCR. From that table come the V and J calls and clone size; the DNA was used to work out D and trimming. The sample includes roughly 120,000 clones, roughly 87% of them seen just once. Sequenced material: peripheral blood. This clonotype was obtained from a man older than 75 with acute or convalescent COVID-19. The chain combines TRBV27 with TRBJ2-7, with 9 bases fitting TRBD1. This CDR3 reads CASSLQDRGPYEQYF. Written as DNA, the CDR3 is TGTGCCAGCAGTTTGCAGGACAGGGGCCCCTACGAGCAGTACTTC.